The rows below give T cell receptor beta chains drawn from one sample of a study of T cell repertoires in cytomegalovirus infection. MiXCR was run by TCRdb on the reads, yielding one entry per CDR3 protein. Here the sample spans over 450,000 distinct CDR3 sequences, around 11% being singletons. Sequencing input: PBMCs. These receptors were collected from a human donor in good health (CMV status not recorded). Some clones in this sample may be carry-over from other donors' samples. Each CDR3 is given with its conserved first and last residue. Fields, in order: J gene, V gene, CDR3 protein.

TRBJ1-2	TRBV15	CATSRDIGTGGLFNYGYTF
TRBJ2-7	TRBV20-1	CSARDLGTAAYEQYF
TRBJ1-1	TRBV7-2	CASSSTTGINTEAFF
TRBJ2-1	TRBV7-2	CASMRGLLDNEQFF
TRBJ2-5	TRBV7-8	CASSLRSRAQYF
TRBJ2-7	TRBV20-1	CSAEEDTVSYEQYF
TRBJ2-3	TRBV19	CASSILGAGQDTQYF
TRBJ1-2	TRBV10-3	CATASEPRYGYTF
TRBJ2-1	TRBV10-2	CASSGPGINEQFF
TRBJ1-1	TRBV12-3/TRBV12-4	CASSMGQKNTEAFF
TRBJ1-3	TRBV3-1	CASSQGPSGNTIYF
TRBJ1-2	TRBV2	CASSGDRSGGYTF
TRBJ2-1	TRBV7-9	CASSLGLVDYNEQFF
TRBJ2-3	TRBV2	CASSLLLGSTDTQYF
TRBJ1-2	TRBV28	CASRSSNYGYTF
TRBJ1-1	TRBV20-1	CSALGVNTEAFF
TRBJ2-1	TRBV6-2/TRBV6-3	CASSAQARSYNEQFF
TRBJ2-7	TRBV2	CASSGDSSYEQYF
TRBJ2-5	TRBV14	CASSPWSVETQYF
TRBJ1-1	TRBV20-1	CSAAFTEAFF
TRBJ1-2	TRBV27	CASRGQAGSSRYGYTF
TRBJ2-5	TRBV7-8	CASSGGTAETQYF
TRBJ1-5	TRBV7-6	CASSLRDGNQPQHF
TRBJ2-5	TRBV2	CASSGPETQYF
TRBJ2-5	TRBV29-1	CSVEEYRRQETQYF
TRBJ2-2	TRBV24-1	CATSEGQRTSSNTGELFF
TRBJ1-1	TRBV9	CASSVLAGTEAFF